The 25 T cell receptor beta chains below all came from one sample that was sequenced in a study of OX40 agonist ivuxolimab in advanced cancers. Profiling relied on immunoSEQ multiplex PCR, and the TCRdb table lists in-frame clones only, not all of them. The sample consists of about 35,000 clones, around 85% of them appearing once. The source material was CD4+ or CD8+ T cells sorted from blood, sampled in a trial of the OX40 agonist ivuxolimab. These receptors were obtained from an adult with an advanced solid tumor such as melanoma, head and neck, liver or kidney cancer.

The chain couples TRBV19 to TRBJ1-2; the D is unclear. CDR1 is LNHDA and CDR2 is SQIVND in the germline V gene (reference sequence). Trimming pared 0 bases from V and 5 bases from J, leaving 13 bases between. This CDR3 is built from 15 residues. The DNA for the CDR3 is TGTGCCAGTAGTATAGATGGGCAGAAATCTTATGGCTACACCTTC. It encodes CASSIDGQKSYGYTF.

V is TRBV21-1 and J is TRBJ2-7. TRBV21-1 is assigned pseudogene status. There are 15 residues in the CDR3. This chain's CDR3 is CASSKEAYDSYEQYF. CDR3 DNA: TGTGCCAGCAGCAAAGAGGCATACGACTCCTACGAGCAGTACTTC.

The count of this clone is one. DNA of the CDR3: TGCGCCAGCAGCGGGGACTCCGGGGAGCTGTTTTTT. It is translated as CASSGDSGELFF. The rearrangement uses TRBV5-1 and TRBJ2-2, with D tentatively TRBD2 (6 bases). Germline V gene lookup returns CDR1 SGHRS and CDR2 YFSETQ. Trimming removed 4 bases at V and 6 bases at J, with 7 bases between. This CDR3 has 12 amino acids.

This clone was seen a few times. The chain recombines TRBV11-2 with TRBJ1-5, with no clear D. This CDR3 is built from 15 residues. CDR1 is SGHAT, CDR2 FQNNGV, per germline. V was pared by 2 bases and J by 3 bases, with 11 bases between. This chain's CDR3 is CASSLSGSTNQPQHF. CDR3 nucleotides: TGTGCCAGCAGCTTAAGTGGCAGCACCAATCAGCCCCAGCATTTT.

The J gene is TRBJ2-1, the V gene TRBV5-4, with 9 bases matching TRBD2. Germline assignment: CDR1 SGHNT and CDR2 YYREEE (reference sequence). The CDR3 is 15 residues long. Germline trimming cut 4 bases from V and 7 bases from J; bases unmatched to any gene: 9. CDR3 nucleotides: TGTGCCAGCAGCCAGGAGGTAGCGGGAGTAAATGAGCAGTTCTTC. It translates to CASSQEVAGVNEQFF.

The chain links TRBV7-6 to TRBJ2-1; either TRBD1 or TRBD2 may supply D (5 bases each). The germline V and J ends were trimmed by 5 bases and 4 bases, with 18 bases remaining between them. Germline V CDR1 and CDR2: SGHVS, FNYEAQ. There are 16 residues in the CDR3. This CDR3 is CASSLEGTPPYNEQFF. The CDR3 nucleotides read TGTGCCAGCAGCCTCGAAGGGACCCCTCCTTACAATGAGCAGTTCTTC. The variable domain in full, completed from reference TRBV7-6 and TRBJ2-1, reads GAGVSQSPRYKVTKRGQDVALRCDPISGHVSLYWYRQALGQGPEFLTYFNYEAQQDKSGLPNDRFSAERPEGSISTLTIQRTEQRDSAMYRCASSLEGTPPYNEQFFGPGTRLTVL.

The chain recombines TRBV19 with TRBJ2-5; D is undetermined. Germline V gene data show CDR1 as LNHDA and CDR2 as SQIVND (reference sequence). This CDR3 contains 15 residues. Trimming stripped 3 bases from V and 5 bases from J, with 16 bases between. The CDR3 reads CASSIFGSMGETQYF. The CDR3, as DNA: TGTGCCAGTAGTATTTTTGGGTCCATGGGGGAGACCCAGTACTTC. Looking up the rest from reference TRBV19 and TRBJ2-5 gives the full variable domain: DGGITQSPKYLFRKEGQNVTLSCEQNLNHDAMYWYRQDPGQGLRLIYYSQIVNDFQKGDIAEGYSVSREKKESFPLTVTSAQKNPTAFYLCASSIFGSMGETQYFGPGTRLLVL.

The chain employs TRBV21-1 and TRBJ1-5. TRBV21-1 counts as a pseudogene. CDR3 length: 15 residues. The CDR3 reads CASSEGGQENQPQHF. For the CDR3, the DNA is TGTGCCAGCAGCGAAGGAGGCCAGGAGAATCAGCCCCAGCATTTT.

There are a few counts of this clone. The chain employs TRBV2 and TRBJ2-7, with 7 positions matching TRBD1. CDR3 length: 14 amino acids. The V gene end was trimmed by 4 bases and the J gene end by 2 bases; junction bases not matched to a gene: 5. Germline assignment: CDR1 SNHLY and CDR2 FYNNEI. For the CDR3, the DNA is TGTGCCAGCAGTGGTTGGGACAGACCCTACGAGCAGTACTTC. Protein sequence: CASSGWDRPYEQYF.

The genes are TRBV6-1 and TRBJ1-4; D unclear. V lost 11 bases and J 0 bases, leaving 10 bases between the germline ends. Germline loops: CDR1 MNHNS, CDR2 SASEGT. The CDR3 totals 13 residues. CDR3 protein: CASRWATNEKLFF. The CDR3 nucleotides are TGTGCCTCTCGGTGGGCAACTAATGAAAAACTGTTTTTT.

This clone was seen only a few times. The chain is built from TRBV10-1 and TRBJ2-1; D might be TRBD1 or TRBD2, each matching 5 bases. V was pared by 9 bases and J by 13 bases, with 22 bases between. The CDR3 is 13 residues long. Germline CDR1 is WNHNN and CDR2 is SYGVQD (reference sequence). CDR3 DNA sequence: TGCGCCAGTGGGACCCAAAGAATGGGGGAACAGTTCTTC. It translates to CASGTQRMGEQFF.

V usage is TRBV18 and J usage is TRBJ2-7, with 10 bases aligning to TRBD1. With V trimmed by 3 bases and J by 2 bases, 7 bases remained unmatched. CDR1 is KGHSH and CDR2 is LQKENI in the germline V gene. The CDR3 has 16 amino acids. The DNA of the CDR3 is TGTGCCAGCTCACCCCTGGACAGGGGGAACGCCTACGAGCAGTACTTC. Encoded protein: CASSPLDRGNAYEQYF.

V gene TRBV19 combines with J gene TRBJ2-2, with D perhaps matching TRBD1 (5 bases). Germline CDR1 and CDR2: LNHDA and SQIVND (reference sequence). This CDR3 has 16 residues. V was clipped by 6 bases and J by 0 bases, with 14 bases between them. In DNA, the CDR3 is TGTGCCAGTAGGACAGAGAAGATCGCGAACACCGGGGAGCTGTTTTTT. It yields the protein CASRTEKIANTGELFF.

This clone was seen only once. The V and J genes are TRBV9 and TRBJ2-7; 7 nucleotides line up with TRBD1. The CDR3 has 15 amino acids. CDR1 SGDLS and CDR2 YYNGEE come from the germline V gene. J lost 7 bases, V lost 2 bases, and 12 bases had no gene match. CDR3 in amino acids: CASSVYGTAGGEQYF. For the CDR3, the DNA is TGTGCCAGCAGCGTGTATGGGACAGCTGGTGGGGAGCAGTACTTC. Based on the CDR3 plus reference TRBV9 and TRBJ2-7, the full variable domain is DSGVTQTPKHLITATGQRVTLRCSPRSGDLSVYWYQQSLDQGLQFLIQYYNGEERAKGNILERFSAQQFPDLHSELNLSSLELGDSALYFCASSVYGTAGGEQYFGPGTRLTVT.

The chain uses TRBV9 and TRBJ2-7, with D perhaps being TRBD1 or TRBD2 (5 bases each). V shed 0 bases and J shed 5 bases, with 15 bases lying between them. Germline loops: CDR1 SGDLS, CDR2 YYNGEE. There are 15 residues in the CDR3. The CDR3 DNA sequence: TGTGCCAGCAGCGTAGGAGGGGACCGGCGGGACGAGCAGTACTTC. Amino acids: CASSVGGDRRDEQYF.

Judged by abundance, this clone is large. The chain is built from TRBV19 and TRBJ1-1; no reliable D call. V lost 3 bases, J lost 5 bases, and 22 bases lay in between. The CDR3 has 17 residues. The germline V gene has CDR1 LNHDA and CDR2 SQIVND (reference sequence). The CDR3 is CASSIGQTGDLGTEAFF. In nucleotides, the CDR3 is TGTGCCAGTAGTATTGGGCAGACTGGGGATCTAGGGACTGAAGCTTTCTTT.

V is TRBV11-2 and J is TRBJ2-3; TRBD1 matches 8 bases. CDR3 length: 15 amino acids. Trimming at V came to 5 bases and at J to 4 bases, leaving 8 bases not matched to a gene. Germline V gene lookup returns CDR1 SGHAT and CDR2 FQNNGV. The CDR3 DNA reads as TGTGCCAGCAGCCCTACTAAGACAGGGGCAGATACGCAGTATTTT. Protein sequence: CASSPTKTGADTQYF.

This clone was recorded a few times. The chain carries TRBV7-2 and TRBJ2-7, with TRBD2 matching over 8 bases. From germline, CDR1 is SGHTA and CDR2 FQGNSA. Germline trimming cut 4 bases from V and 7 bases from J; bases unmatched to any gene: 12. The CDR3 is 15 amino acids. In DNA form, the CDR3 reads TGTGCCAGCAGCTCCCTTACGGGAGGGCCGGGGGAGCAGTACTTC. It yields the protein CASSSLTGGPGEQYF.

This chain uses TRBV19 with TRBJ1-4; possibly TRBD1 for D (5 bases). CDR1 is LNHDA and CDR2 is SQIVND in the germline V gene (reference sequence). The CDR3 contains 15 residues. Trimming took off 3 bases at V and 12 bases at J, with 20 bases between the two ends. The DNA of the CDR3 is TGTGCCAGTAGTATTGGGGGGACGGGGCGAGAAGAACTGTTTTTT. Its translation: CASSIGGTGREELFF. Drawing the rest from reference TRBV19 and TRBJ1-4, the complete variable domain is DGGITQSPKYLFRKEGQNVTLSCEQNLNHDAMYWYRQDPGQGLRLIYYSQIVNDFQKGDIAEGYSVSREKKESFPLTVTSAQKNPTAFYLCASSIGGTGREELFFGSGTQLSVL.

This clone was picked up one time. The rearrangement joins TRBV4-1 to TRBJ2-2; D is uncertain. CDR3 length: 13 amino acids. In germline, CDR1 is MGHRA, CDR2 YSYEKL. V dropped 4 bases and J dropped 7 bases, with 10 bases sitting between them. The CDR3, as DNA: TGCGCCAGCAGCCTGGACCCAAGCGGGGAGCTGTTTTTT. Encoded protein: CASSLDPSGELFF.

CDR3 protein: CASGLATPGANYGYTF. The CDR3 bases are TGTGCTAGTGGTTTGGCAACGCCCGGAGCTAACTATGGCTACACCTTC. This sequence joins TRBV12-5 and TRBJ1-2, with D uncertain. The V gene's germline CDR1 is LGHNT and CDR2 FRNRAP. The V end lost 1 base, the J end lost 0 bases, and 12 bases lay between the germline ends. This CDR3 contains 16 residues.

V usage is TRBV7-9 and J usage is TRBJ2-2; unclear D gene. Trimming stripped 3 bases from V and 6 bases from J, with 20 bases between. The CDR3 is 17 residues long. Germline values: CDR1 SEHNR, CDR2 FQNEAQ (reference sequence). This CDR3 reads CASSFPRARLEAGELFF. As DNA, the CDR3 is TGTGCCAGCAGCTTCCCCCGCGCGCGATTAGAAGCCGGGGAGCTGTTTTTT.

As DNA, the CDR3 is TGTGCCGGTGGGACAGGGAGCCCCCCAGGTGGCTACACCTTC. It yields the protein CAGGTGSPPGGYTF. J is TRBJ1-2 and V is TRBV28, with 9 bases aligning to TRBD1. CDR3 length: 14 residues. Trimming cost V 11 bases and J 7 bases; bases outside gene matches: 14. Germline CDR1 and CDR2: MDHEN and SYDVKM.

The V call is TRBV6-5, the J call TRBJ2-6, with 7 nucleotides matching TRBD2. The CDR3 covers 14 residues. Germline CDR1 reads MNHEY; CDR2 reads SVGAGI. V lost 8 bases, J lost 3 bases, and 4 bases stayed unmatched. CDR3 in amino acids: CASGRVGGANVLTF. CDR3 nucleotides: TGTGCCAGCGGGAGGGTCGGTGGGGCCAACGTCCTGACTTTC.

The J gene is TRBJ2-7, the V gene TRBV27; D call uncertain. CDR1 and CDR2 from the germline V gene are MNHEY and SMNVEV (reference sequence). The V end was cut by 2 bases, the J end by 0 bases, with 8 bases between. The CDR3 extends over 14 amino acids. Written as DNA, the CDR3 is TGTGCCAGCAGTTTACAGGACCACTCCTACGAGCAGTACTTC. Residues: CASSLQDHSYEQYF.